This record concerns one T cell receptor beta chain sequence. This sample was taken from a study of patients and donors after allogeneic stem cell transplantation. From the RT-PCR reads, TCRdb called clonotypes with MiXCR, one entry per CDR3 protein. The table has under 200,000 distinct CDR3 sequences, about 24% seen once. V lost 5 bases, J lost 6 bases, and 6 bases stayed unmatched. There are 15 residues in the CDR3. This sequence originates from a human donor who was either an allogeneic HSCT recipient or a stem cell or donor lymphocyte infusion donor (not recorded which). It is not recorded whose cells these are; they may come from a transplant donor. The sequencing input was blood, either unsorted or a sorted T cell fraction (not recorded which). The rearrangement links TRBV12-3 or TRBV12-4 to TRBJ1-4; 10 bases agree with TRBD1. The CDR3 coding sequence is TGTGCCAGCAGTAGATACGGGACAGGGGATGAAAAACTGTTTTTT. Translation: CASSRYGTGDEKLFF.